This TCR beta chain was sequenced during a study of T cell repertoires in cytomegalovirus infection. TCRdb recomputed calls from the reads with MiXCR, one row per CDR3 protein. The sample holds 150,000 to 200,000 distinct CDR3 sequences, around 14% seen once. V gave up 3 bases and J gave up 2 bases; unmatched junction bases: 8. Germline loops: CDR1 SGHVS, CDR2 FQNEAQ. This CDR3 has 18 amino acids. This clonotype was detected ten times or more. This sequence was found in a human donor in good health (CMV status not recorded). Some clones in this sample may be carry-over from other donors' samples. The V call is TRBV7-8, the J call TRBJ2-5; the match to TRBD2 covers 14 bases. Sequencing input: PBMCs. The CDR3 DNA reads as TGTGCCAGCAGCTTGAGGACTAGCGGGGGGACTACTCAAGAGACCCAGTACTTC. It translates to CASSLRTSGGTTQETQYF.